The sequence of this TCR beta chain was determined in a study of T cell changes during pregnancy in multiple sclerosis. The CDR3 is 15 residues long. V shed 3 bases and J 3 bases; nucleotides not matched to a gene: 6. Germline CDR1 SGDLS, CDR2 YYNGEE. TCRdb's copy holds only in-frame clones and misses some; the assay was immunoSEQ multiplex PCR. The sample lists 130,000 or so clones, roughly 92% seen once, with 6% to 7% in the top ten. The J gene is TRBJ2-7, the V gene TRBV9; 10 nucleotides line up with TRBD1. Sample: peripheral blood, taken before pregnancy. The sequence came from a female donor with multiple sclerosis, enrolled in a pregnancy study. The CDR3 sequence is CASSARDRGGYEQYF. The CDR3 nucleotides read TGTGCCAGCAGCGCCCGGGACAGGGGCGGCTACGAGCAGTACTTC.